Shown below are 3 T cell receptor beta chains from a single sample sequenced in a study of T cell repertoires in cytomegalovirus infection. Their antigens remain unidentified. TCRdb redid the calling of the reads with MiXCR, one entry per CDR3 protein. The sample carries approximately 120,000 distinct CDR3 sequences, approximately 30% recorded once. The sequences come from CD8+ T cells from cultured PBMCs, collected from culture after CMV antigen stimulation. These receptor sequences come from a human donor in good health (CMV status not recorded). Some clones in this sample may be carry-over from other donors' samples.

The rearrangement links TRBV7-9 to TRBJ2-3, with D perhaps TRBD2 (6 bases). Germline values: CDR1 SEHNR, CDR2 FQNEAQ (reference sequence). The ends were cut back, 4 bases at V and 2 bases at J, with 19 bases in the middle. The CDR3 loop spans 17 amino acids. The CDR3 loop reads CASSWGLRGAITDTQYF. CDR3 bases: TGTGCCAGCAGCTGGGGCCTCCGCGGGGCAATCACAGATACGCAGTATTTT.

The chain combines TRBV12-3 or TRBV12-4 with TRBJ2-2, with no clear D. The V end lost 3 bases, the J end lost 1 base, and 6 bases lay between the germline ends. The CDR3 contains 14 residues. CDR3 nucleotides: TGTGCCAGCAGTTTGTCTGGGAACACCGGGGAGCTGTTTTTT. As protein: CASSLSGNTGELFF.

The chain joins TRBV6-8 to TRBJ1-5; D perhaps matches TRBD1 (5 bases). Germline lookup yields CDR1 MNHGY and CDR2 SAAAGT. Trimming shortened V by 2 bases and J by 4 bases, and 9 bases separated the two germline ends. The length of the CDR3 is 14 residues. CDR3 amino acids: CASSYGGGNQPQHF. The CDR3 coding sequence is TGTGCCAGCAGTTACGGGGGAGGGAATCAGCCCCAGCATTTT.